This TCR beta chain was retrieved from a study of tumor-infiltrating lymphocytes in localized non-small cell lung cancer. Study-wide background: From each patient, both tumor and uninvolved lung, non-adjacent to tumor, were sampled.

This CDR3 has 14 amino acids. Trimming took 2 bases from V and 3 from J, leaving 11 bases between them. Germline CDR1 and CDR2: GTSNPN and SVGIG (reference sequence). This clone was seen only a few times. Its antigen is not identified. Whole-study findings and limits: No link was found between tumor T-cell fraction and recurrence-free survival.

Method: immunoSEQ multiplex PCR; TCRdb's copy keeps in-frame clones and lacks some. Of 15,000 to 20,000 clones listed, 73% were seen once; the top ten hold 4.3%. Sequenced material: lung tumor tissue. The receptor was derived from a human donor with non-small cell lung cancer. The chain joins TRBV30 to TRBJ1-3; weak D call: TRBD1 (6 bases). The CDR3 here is CAWSITGFGNTIYF. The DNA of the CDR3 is TGTGCCTGGAGTATCACAGGGTTTGGAAACACCATATATTTT.